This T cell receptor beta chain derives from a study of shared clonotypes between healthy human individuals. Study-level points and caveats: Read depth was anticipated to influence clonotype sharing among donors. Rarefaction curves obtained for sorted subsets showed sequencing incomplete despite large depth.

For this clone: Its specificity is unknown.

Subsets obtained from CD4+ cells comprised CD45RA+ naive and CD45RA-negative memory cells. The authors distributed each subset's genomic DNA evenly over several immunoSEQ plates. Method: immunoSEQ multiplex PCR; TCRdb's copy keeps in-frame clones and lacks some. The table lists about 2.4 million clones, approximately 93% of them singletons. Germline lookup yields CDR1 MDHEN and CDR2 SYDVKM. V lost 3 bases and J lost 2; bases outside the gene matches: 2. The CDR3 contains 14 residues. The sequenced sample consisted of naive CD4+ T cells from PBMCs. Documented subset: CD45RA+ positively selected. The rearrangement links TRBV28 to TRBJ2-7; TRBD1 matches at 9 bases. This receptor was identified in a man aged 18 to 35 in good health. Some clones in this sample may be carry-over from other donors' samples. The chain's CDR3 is CASSLRTGAYEQYF. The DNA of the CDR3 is TGTGCCAGCAGTTTGCGGACAGGGGCCTACGAGCAGTACTTC. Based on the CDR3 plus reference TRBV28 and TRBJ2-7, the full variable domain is DVKVTQSSRYLVKRTGEKVFLECVQDMDHENMFWYRQDPGLGLRLIYFSYDVKMKEKGDIPEGYSVSREKKERFSLILESASTNQTSMYLCASSLRTGAYEQYFGPGTRLTVT.